This paragraph covers one T cell receptor beta chain sequence. These data belong to a study of blood T cell repertoires in COVID-19. At the level of the study: Researchers got acute and convalescent COVID-19 samples from the United States, Italy and Spain.

Assay used: immunoSEQ multiplex PCR; TCRdb lists only in-frame clones, some missing. The data show roughly 250,000 clones, about 87% seen once. Trimming took 2 bases from V and 2 from J, leaving 16 bases between them. Looked up from germline, CDR1 is MNHNS and CDR2 is SASEGT. The CDR3 covers 17 residues. The sequenced sample was PBMCs or T cells enriched from blood (not recorded which). This chain joins TRBV6-1 and TRBJ2-1, with a possible D match to TRBD1 (6 bases). The clonotype originates from a woman in her thirties or forties with acute COVID-19. CDR3 coding DNA: TGTGCCAGCAGTGAACTCGGCCAGGGGTTACCCTACAATGAGCAGTTCTTC. This gives the protein CASSELGQGLPYNEQFF.